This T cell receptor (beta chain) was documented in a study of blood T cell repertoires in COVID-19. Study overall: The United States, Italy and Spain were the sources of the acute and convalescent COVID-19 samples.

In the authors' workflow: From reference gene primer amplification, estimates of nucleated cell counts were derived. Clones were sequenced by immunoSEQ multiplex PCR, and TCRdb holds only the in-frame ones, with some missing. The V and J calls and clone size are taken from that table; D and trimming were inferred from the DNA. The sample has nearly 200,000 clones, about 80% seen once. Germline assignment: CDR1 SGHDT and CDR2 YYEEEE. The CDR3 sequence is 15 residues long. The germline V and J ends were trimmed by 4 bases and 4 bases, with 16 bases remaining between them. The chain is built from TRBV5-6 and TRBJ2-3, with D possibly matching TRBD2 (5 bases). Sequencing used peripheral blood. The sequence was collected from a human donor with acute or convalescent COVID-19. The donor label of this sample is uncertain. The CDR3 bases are TGTGCCAGCAGCCCTTACGGCGGGCGGTCAGATACGCAGTATTTT. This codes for CASSPYGGRSDTQYF.